Included here is one T cell receptor beta chain sequence, with context. Measured with immunoSEQ multiplex PCR; TCRdb has only the in-frame clones, and not every one. The sample has fewer than 450,000 clones, approximately 90% seen once; the top ten hold roughly 1.2%. The CDR3 is made up of 19 amino acids. V shed 4 bases, J shed 3 bases, and the junction held 17 bases outside the gene matches. Germline-derived CDR1 and CDR2 are LGHDT and YNNKEL (reference sequence). These data are taken from a study of blood T cell repertoires in COVID-19. This sequence originates from a woman younger than 35 who had recovered from COVID-19. The rearrangement joins TRBV3-1 (or the pseudogene TRBV3-2) to TRBJ2-4; 8 nucleotides match TRBD1. The sample was PBMCs or T cells enriched from blood (not recorded which). This CDR3 is CASSRPPIRQGLDKNIQYF. The DNA of the CDR3 is TGTGCCAGCAGCCGGCCCCCTATTCGACAGGGGTTGGACAAAAACATTCAGTACTTC.